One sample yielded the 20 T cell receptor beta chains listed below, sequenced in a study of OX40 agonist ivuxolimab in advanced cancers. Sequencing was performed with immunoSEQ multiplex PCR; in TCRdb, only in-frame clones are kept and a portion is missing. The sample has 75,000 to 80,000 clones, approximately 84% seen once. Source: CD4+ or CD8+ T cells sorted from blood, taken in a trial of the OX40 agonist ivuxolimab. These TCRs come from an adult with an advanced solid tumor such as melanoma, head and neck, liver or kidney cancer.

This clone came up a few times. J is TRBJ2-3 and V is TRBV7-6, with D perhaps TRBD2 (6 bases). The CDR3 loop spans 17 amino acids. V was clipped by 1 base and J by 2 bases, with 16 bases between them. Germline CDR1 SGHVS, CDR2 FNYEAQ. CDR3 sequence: CASSLEVASEFTDTQYF. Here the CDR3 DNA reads TGTGCCAGCAGCTTAGAGGTGGCTAGCGAGTTCACAGATACGCAGTATTTT.

The CDR3 DNA reads TGTGCCAGCTCGACCCAGGGGTCGGGCAAAAACATTCAGTACTTC. It translates to CASSTQGSGKNIQYF. The chain links TRBV9 to TRBJ2-4, with a possible D match to TRBD1 (6 bases). Germline V gives CDR1 SGDLS, CDR2 YYNGEE. V was clipped by 7 bases and J by 3 bases, with 17 bases between them. The length of the CDR3 is 15 residues.

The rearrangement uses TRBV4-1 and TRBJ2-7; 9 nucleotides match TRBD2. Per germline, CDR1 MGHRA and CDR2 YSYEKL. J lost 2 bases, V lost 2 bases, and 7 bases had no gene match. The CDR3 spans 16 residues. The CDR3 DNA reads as TGCGCCAGCAGCCAAACGGGGACTAGCATAACCTACGAGCAGTACTTC. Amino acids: CASSQTGTSITYEQYF.

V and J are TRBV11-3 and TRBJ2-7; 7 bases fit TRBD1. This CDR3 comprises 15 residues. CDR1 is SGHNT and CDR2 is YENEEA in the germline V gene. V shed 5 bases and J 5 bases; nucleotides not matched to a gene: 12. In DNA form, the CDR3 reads TGTGCCAGCAGCCCCTGGGACAGAGTGAGCGACGAGCAGTACTTC. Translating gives CASSPWDRVSDEQYF.

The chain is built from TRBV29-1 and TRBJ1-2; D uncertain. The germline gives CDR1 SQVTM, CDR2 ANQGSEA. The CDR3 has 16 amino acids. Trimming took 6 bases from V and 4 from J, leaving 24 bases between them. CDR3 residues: CSVQTPGGPGIYGYTF. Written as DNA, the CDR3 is TGCAGCGTCCAAACCCCCGGTGGTCCGGGGATCTATGGCTACACCTTC.

The CDR3 spells CASSKGLAGWQDTQYF. DNA for the CDR3: TGTGCCAGCAGCAAGGGGCTAGCGGGGTGGCAGGATACGCAGTATTTT. The chain uses TRBV7-7 and TRBJ2-3, with TRBD2 matching 9 bases. Germline trimming cut 5 bases from V and 6 bases from J; bases unmatched to any gene: 12. The V gene's germline CDR1 is SSHAT and CDR2 FNYEAQ (reference sequence). The CDR3 loop spans 16 amino acids.

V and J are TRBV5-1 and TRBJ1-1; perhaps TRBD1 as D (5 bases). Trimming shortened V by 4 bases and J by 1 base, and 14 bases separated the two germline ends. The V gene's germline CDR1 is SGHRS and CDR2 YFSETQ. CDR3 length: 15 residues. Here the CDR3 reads CASSDGGEWNTEAFF. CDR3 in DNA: TGCGCCAGCAGCGACGGAGGGGAATGGAACACTGAAGCTTTCTTT.

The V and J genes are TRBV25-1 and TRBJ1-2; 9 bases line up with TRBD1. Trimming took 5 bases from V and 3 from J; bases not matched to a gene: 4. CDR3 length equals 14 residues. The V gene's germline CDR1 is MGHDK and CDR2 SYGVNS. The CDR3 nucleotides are TGTGCCAGCAGTACAGGGGGCTTGCACTATGGCTACACCTTC. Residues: CASSTGGLHYGYTF.

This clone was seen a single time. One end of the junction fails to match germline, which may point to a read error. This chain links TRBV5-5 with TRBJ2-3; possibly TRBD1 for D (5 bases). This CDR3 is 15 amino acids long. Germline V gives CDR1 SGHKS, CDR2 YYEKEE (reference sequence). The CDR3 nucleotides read TGTGCCAGTAGCTCGAGTAGGGGTAGCACAGATACGCAGTATTTT. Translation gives CASSSSRGSTDTQYF.

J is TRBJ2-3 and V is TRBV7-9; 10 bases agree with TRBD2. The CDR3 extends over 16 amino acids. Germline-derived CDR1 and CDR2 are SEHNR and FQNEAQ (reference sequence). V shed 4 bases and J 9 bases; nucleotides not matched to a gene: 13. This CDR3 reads CASSSSGTSVSGTQYF. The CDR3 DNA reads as TGTGCCAGCAGCTCATCCGGGACTAGCGTTTCAGGGACGCAGTATTTT.

As DNA, the CDR3 is TGTGCCAGCAGCCCCCCGGGGGGCGAGACCCAGTACTTC. Amino acid sequence: CASSPPGGETQYF. This chain connects TRBV27 to TRBJ2-5; perhaps TRBD2 as D (7 bases). The CDR3 totals 13 residues. Germline CDR1 MNHEY, CDR2 SMNVEV (reference sequence). V was pared by 6 bases and J by 5 bases, with 13 bases between.

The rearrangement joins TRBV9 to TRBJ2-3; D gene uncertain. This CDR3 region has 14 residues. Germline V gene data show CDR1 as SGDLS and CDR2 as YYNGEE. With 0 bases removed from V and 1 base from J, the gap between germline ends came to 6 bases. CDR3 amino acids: CASSVEARTDTQYF. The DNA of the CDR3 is TGTGCCAGCAGCGTAGAGGCCCGCACAGATACGCAGTATTTT.

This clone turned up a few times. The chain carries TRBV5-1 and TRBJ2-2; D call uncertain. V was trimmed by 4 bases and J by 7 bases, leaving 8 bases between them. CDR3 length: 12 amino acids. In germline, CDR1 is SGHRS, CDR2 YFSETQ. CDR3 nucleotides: TGCGCCAGCAGCACCACAGTCGGGGAGCTGTTTTTT. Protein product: CASSTTVGELFF.

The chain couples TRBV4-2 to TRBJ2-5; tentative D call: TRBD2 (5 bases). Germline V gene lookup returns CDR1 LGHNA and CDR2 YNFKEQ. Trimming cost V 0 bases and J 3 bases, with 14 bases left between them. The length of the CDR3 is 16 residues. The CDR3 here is CASSQDSLASKETQYF. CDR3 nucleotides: TGTGCCAGCAGCCAAGATTCCCTAGCCAGTAAAGAGACCCAGTACTTC.

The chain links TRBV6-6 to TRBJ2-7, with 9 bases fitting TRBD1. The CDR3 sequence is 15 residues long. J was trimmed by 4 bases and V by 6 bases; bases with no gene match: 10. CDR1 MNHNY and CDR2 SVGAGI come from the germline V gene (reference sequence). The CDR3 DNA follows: TGTGCCAGCAGGAGTTCCGGGGACAGGGTGTACGAGCAGTACTTC. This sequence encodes CASRSSGDRVYEQYF.

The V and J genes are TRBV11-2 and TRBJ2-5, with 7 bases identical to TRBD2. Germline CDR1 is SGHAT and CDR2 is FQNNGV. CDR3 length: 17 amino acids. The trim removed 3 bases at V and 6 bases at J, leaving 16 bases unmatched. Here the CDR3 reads CASSLAPGAGEWKTQYF. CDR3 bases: TGTGCCAGCAGCTTGGCCCCCGGTGCGGGAGAGTGGAAGACCCAGTACTTC.

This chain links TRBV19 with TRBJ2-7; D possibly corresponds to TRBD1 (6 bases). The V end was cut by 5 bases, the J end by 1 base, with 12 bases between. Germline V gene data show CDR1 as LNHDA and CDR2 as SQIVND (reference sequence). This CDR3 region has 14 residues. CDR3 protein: CASSAGTPSYEQYF. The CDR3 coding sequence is TGTGCCAGTAGTGCCGGGACACCATCCTACGAGCAGTACTTC. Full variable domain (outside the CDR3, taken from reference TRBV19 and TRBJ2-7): DGGITQSPKYLFRKEGQNVTLSCEQNLNHDAMYWYRQDPGQGLRLIYYSQIVNDFQKGDIAEGYSVSREKKESFPLTVTSAQKNPTAFYLCASSAGTPSYEQYFGPGTRLTVT.

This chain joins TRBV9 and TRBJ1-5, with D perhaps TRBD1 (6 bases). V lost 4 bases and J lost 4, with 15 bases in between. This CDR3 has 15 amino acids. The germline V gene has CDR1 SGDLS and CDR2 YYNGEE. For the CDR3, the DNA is TGTGCCAGCAGCCCCCAGGGGTTTGGGAATCAGCCCCAGCATTTT. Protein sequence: CASSPQGFGNQPQHF.

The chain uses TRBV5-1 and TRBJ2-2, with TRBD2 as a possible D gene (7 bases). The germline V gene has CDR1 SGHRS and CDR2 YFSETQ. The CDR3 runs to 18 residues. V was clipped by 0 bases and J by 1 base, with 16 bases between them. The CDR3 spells CASSLAAGAGVNTGELFF. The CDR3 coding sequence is TGCGCCAGCAGCTTGGCCGCGGGGGCGGGGGTGAACACCGGGGAGCTGTTTTTT. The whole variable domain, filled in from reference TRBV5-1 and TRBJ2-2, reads KAGVTQTPRYLIKTRGQQVTLSCSPISGHRSVSWYQQTPGQGLQFLFEYFSETQRNKGNFPGRFSGRQFSNSRSEMNVSTLELGDSALYLCASSLAAGAGVNTGELFFGEGSRLTVL.

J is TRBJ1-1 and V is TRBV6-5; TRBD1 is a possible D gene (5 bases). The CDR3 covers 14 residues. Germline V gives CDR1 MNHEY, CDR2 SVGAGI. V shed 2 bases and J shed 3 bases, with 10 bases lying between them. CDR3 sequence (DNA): TGTGCCAGCAGTTACGACAGAGATCACACTGAAGCTTTCTTT. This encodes CASSYDRDHTEAFF.